Listed here are 12 T cell receptor beta chains from one sample, sequenced in a study of identical twins. TCRdb itself ran the 5' RACE reads through MiXCR, one entry per CDR3 protein. The sample comprises 450,000 to 500,000 distinct CDR3 sequences, approximately 14% of which are singletons, and about 0.97% rests with the top ten. This sample also belongs to another study, concerning yellow fever vaccine responses in identical twins.

Sequenced: CD4+ T cells sorted from blood. The receptors stem from a woman aged 18-29 years in good health.

CDR3 amino acids: CSGVREGGYTF. CDR3 coding DNA: TGCAGCGGGGTCAGGGAAGGGGGCTACACCTTC. The J gene is TRBJ1-2, the V gene TRBV29-1; tentative D call: TRBD1 (5 bases). The length of the CDR3 is 11 residues. Germline assignment: CDR1 SQVTM and CDR2 ANQGSEA. The germline V and J ends were trimmed by 7 bases and 8 bases, with 14 bases remaining between them.

This clonotype occurred many times. The chain employs TRBV29-1 and TRBJ2-1; a weak D match, TRBD1 (6 bases). Germline loops: CDR1 SQVTM, CDR2 ANQGSEA. Trimming left V 4 bases short and J 3 bases short, with 13 bases between. CDR3 length equals 14 residues. The CDR3, as DNA: TGCAGCGTTGGAACCAGGGGCCGCTACAATGAGCAGTTCTTC. It encodes CSVGTRGRYNEQFF.

J is TRBJ2-1 and V is TRBV20-1; TRBD2 agrees at 7 bases. Per the germline V gene, CDR1 is DFQATT and CDR2 is SNEGSKA (reference sequence). This CDR3 is 13 amino acids long. J lost 9 bases, V lost 3 bases, and 8 bases had no gene match. The CDR3 DNA reads as TGCAGTGCTAGCGGGGGGACGCGATTTGAGCAGTTCTTC. Its translation: CSASGGTRFEQFF.

In its sample, this clonotype was seen once. V and J are TRBV7-6 and TRBJ2-5; no clear D gene. This CDR3 is 11 amino acids long. The V gene lost 6 bases and the J gene lost 3 bases, with 5 bases spanning the gap. Germline V lookup: CDR1 SGHVS, CDR2 FNYEAQ. DNA for the CDR3: TGTGCCAGCAGACTAAAAGAGACCCAGTACTTC. It is translated as CASRLKETQYF.

This clonotype was seen only a few times. The chain is built from TRBV20-1 and TRBJ2-1; 8 positions match TRBD1. The CDR3 totals 15 residues. Germline V gene sequence: CDR1 DFQATT, CDR2 SNEGSKA (reference sequence). V gave up 0 bases and J gave up 2 bases; unmatched junction bases: 3. CDR3 bases: TGCAGTGCTAGAGATTCGGGACAGGCCTACAATGAGCAGTTCTTC. The encoded protein is CSARDSGQAYNEQFF.

The rearrangement joins TRBV9 to TRBJ2-1; TRBD1 might be the D (7 bases). V was cut by 0 bases and J by 5 bases, with 12 bases left in between. The V gene's germline CDR1 is SGDLS and CDR2 YYNGEE. The CDR3 totals 15 residues. CDR3: CASSVGGTAHNEQFF. In DNA, the CDR3 is TGTGCCAGCAGCGTAGGCGGGACAGCTCACAATGAGCAGTTCTTC.

This clonotype was seen many times. The gene calls are TRBV12-3 or TRBV12-4 and TRBJ2-3; D uncertain. CDR3 length: 14 residues. V shed 3 bases and J shed 1 base, with 8 bases lying between them. CDR3 sequence: CASSFILGTDTQYF. In nucleotides, the CDR3 is TGTGCCAGCAGTTTCATTCTGGGCACAGATACGCAGTATTTT.

This clonotype was detected a few times. V gene TRBV7-9 combines with J gene TRBJ2-7; 8 bases match TRBD1. CDR1 and CDR2 from the germline V gene are SEHNR and FQNEAQ (reference sequence). V dropped 5 bases and J dropped 2; count of bases not matched to a gene: 5. CDR3 length: 14 amino acids. DNA of the CDR3: TGTGCCAGCAGCACGCGACAGGGGACCTACGAGCAGTACTTC. Its protein product is CASSTRQGTYEQYF.

This clonotype has ten or more counts. The chain uses TRBV10-3 and TRBJ1-6; 7 positions agree with TRBD1. After removal of 6 bases from V and 7 bases from J, the junction contained 9 bases not matched to a gene. Germline CDR1 is ENHRY and CDR2 is SYGVKD. There are 15 residues in the CDR3. Here the CDR3 reads CAIRDRDSLNSPLHF. CDR3 DNA: TGTGCCATCAGAGACCGGGACAGCCTAAATTCACCCCTCCACTTT.

Many counts were recorded for this clonotype. The CDR3 nucleotides read TGTGCCAGCAGCCTCACCGGGACAGGGGGCTACGAGCAGTACTTC. This sequence encodes CASSLTGTGGYEQYF. The chain is built from TRBV7-6 and TRBJ2-7, with 11 bases matching TRBD1. V trimming: 5 bases; J trimming: 3 bases; junction bases outside the gene matches: 6. The CDR3 consists of 15 residues. Germline V CDR1 and CDR2: SGHVS, FNYEAQ.

This chain joins TRBV18 and TRBJ2-5; tentatively, D is TRBD2 (6 bases). Germline V gene lookup returns CDR1 KGHSH and CDR2 LQKENI. The CDR3 is 17 residues long. V gave up 1 base and J gave up 1 base, with 16 bases separating them. CDR3 DNA: TGTGCCAGCTCACCACTATTGGGGACTGCCCGCCAAGAGACCCAGTACTTC. Translating gives CASSPLLGTARQETQYF.

This rearrangement joins TRBV29-1 to TRBJ2-3; D unclear. Per germline, CDR1 SQVTM and CDR2 ANQGSEA. The CDR3 runs 12 residues. V lost 3 bases and J lost 5, with 9 bases in between. CDR3 residues: CSVEKAGDTQYF. The CDR3, as DNA: TGCAGCGTTGAGAAGGCTGGAGATACGCAGTATTTT.